The clone carrying this TCR beta chain was detected only a few times. What it recognizes is unknown. Peripheral blood, roughly 11 milliliters per donor, was collected. A second PCR of 7 to 11 cycles used a sample-barcoded 5' primer and a J-beta primer mix. Through a template-switch adaptor with 12 random nucleotides, each cDNA molecule received a tag. In TCRdb, the 5' RACE reads were re-called with MiXCR into one record per CDR3 protein. The sample lists some 710,000 distinct CDR3 sequences, about 42% seen once, with 15% to 20% in the top ten. The data originate from a study of blood T cells in healthy people across ages. The V end lost 5 bases, the J end lost 0 bases, and 9 bases lay between the germline ends. The CDR3 sequence is 13 residues long. The germline V gene has CDR1 DFQATT and CDR2 SNEGSKA (reference sequence). Notes on the study in general: Strong correlation was found linking TCR beta diversity to naive T cell percentage. PBMC samples, being unsorted, prevented any conclusive comparison of naive and antigen-experienced cells.

The sequencing input was blood. The sequence came from a man older than 75 in good health. The chain carries TRBV20-1 and TRBJ2-3, with D possibly being TRBD2 (5 bases). The CDR3 nucleotides are TGCAGTGCTCTGGGAGAGAGCACAGATACGCAGTATTTT. It translates to CSALGESTDTQYF.